What follows describes a single T cell receptor (beta chain). The sample is drawn from a study of blood T cell repertoires in COVID-19. The authors' processing: By means of reference gene primer amplification, nucleated cell counts were estimated. The repertoire was sequenced with immunoSEQ multiplex PCR; TCRdb's copy has only in-frame clones and lacks some. V, J and clone size derive from that table, while D and trimming were established from the DNA sequence. This table has fewer than 130,000 clones, roughly 76% appearing once. The V end lost 5 bases, the J end lost 9 bases, and 23 bases lay between the germline ends. Per the germline V gene, CDR1 is MNHNY and CDR2 is SVGAGI (reference sequence). This CDR3 comprises 16 residues.

Sequencing was carried out using peripheral blood. V gene TRBV6-6 combines with J gene TRBJ1-5; D is possibly TRBD1 (6 bases). This sequence originates from a woman aged 55-69 years with acute or convalescent COVID-19. The CDR3: CASSRQELQDLRPQHF. Written as DNA, the CDR3 is TGTGCCAGCAGTCGACAGGAATTACAGGATCTCCGGCCCCAGCATTTT.